A single count supports the clone carrying this T cell receptor beta chain. Its antigen is unknown. Sequenced by immunoSEQ multiplex PCR; TCRdb stores in-frame clones only, minus some. The data contain about 49,000 clones, roughly 83% of them singletons. This sample was taken from a study of radiation and T cells in renal cell carcinoma. Across the whole study: Nephrectomy followed 15 Gy stereotactic body radiation by 4 weeks.

Findings of the study overall: Top tumor clonotypes rose in blood 2 weeks post-radiation, then contracted. Pretreatment tumor biopsies were lacking, so baseline clonotypes are unknown.

J was trimmed by 14 bases and V by 0 bases; bases with no gene match: 4. This CDR3 is 14 amino acids long. Germline CDR1 reads SGHRS; CDR2 reads YFSETQ. Noted time point: baseline pretreatment blood. Treatment defined: 15 Gy SBRT to primary tumor, nephrectomy 4 weeks later. Blood was sampled at baseline, 2 weeks and 4 weeks after SBRT. V gene TRBV5-1 combines with J gene TRBJ2-3; 15 bases match TRBD2. The sample was blood, taken from a patient whose treatment included radiotherapy and nephrectomy. The source of this sequence is a woman in her 70s with renal cell carcinoma. The CDR3 nucleotides are TGCGCCAGCAGCTTGGAAGGACTAGCGGGAGGGATGTATTTT. Residues: CASSLEGLAGGMYF.